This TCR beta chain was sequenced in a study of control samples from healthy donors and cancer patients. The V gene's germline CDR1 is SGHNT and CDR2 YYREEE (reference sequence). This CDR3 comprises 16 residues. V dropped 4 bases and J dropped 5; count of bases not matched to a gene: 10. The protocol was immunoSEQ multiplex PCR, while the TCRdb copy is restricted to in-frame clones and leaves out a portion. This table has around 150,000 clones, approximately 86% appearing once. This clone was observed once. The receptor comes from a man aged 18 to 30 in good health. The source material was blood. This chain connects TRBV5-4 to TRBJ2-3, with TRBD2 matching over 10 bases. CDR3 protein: CASSPERGGGGDTQYF. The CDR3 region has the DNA TGTGCCAGCAGCCCGGAGCGGGGGGGCGGTGGAGATACGCAGTATTTT. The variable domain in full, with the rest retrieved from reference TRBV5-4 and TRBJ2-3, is ETGVTQSPTHLIKTRGQQVTLRCSSQSGHNTVSWYQQALGQGPQFIFQYYREEENGRGNFPPRFSGLQFPNYSSELNVNALELDDSALYLCASSPERGGGGDTQYFGPGTRLTVL.